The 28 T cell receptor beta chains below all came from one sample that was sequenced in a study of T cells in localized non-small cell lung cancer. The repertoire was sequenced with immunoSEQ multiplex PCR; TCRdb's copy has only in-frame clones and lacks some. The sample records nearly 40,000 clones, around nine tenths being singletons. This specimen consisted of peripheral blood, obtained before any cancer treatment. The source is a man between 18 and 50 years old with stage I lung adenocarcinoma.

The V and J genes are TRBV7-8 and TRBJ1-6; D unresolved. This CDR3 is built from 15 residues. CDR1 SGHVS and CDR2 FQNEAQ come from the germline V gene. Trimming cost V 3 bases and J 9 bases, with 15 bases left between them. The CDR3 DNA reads TGTGCCAGCAGCTTCCCACGGGCAGGTGCTTCACCCCTCCACTTT. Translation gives CASSFPRAGASPLHF.

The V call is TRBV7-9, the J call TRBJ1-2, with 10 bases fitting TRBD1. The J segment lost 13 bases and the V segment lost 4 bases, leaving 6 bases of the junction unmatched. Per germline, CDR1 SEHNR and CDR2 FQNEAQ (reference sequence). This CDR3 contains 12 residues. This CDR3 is CASSWDRGEITF. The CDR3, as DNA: TGTGCCAGCAGCTGGGACAGGGGAGAAATCACCTTC.

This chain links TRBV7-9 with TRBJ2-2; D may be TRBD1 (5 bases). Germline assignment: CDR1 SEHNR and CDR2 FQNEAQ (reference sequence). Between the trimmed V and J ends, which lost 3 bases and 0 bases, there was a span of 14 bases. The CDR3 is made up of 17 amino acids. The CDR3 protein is CASSFIQGTANTGELFF. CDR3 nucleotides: TGTGCCAGCAGCTTCATTCAGGGTACAGCGAACACCGGGGAGCTGTTTTTT. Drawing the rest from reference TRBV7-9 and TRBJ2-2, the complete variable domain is DTGVSQNPRHKITKRGQNVTFRCDPISEHNRLYWYRQTLGQGPEFLTYFQNEAQLEKSRLLSDRFSAERPKGSFSTLEIQRTEQGDSAMYLCASSFIQGTANTGELFFGEGSRLTVL.

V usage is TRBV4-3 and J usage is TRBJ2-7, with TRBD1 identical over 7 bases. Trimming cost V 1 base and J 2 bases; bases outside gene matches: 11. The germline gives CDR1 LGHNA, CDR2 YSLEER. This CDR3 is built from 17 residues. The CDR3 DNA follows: TGCGCCAGCAGCCAAGCTGTGACAGGGCCCCGCCCCTACGAGCAGTACTTC. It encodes CASSQAVTGPRPYEQYF.

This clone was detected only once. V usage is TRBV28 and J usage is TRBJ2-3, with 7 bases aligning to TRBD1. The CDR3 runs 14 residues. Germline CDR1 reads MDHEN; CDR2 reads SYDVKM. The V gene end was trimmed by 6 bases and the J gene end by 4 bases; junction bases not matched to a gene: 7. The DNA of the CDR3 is TGTGCCAGCAGAACTCCGACAGGGCCAGATACGCAGTATTTT. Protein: CASRTPTGPDTQYF.

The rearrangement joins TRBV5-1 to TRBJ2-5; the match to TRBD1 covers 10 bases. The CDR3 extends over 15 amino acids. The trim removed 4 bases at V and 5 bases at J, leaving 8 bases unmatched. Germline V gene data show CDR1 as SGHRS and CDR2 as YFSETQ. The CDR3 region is CASSVGTGARETQYF. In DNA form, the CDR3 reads TGCGCCAGCAGCGTTGGGACAGGGGCCCGGGAGACCCAGTACTTC.

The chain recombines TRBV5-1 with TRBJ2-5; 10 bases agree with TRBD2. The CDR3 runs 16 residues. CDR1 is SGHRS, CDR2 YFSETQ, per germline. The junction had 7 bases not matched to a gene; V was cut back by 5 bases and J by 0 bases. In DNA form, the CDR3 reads TGCGCCAGCAGAAGCGGGGGGGCTATGTACCAAGAGACCCAGTACTTC. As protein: CASRSGGAMYQETQYF. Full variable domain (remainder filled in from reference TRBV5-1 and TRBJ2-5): KAGVTQTPRYLIKTRGQQVTLSCSPISGHRSVSWYQQTPGQGLQFLFEYFSETQRNKGNFPGRFSGRQFSNSRSEMNVSTLELGDSALYLCASRSGGAMYQETQYFGPGTRLLVL.

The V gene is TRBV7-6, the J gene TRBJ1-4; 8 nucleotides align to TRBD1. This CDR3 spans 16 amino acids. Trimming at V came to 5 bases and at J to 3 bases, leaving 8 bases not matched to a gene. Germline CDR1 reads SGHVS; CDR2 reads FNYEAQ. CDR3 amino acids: CASSLGQGASNEKLFF. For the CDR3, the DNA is TGTGCCAGCAGCCTTGGACAGGGCGCCTCTAATGAAAAACTGTTTTTT. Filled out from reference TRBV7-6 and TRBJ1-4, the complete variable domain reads GAGVSQSPRYKVTKRGQDVALRCDPISGHVSLYWYRQALGQGPEFLTYFNYEAQQDKSGLPNDRFSAERPEGSISTLTIQRTEQRDSAMYRCASSLGQGASNEKLFFGSGTQLSVL.

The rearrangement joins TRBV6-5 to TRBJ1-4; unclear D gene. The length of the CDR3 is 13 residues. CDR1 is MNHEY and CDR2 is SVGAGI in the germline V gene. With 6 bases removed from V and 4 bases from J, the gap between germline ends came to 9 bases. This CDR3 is CASRNIINEKLFF. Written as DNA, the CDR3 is TGTGCCAGCAGGAACATTATTAATGAAAAACTGTTTTTT.

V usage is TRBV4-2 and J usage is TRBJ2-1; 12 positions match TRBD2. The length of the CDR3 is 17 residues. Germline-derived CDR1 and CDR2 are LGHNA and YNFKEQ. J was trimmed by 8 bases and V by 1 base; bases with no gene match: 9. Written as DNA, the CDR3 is TGTGCCAGCAGCCAAGGAACTCCTAGCGGGGGGGCGTATGAGCAGTTCTTC. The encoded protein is CASSQGTPSGGAYEQFF.

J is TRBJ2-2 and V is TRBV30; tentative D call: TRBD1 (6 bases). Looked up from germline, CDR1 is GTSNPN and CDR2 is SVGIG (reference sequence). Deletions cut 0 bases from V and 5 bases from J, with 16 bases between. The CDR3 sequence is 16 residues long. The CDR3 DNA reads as TGTGCCTGGAGTGTACTGGTGGCCAGGGGAACCGGGGAGCTGTTTTTT. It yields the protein CAWSVLVARGTGELFF. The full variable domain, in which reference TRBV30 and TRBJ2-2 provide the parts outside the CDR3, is SQTIHQWPATLVQPVGSPLSLECTVEGTSNPNLYWYRQAAGRGLQLLFYSVGIGQISSEVPQNLSASRPQDRQFILSSKKLLLSDSGFYLCAWSVLVARGTGELFFGEGSRLTVL.

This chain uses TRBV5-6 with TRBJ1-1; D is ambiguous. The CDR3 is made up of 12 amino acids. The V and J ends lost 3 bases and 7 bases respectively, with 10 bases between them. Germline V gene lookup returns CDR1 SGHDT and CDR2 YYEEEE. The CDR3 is CASSSEPYEAFF. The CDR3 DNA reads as TGTGCCAGCAGCTCGGAACCTTATGAAGCTTTCTTT. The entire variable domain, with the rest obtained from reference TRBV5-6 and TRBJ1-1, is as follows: DAGVTQSPTHLIKTRGQQVTLRCSPKSGHDTVSWYQQALGQGPQFIFQYYEEEERQRGNFPDRFSGHQFPNYSSELNVNALLLGDSALYLCASSSEPYEAFFGQGTRLTVV.

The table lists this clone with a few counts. The CDR3 loop is CASSLFSTGAVGQPQHF. For the CDR3, the DNA is TGTGCCAGCAGCTTATTCTCGACAGGGGCGGTGGGGCAGCCCCAGCATTTT. The chain joins TRBV7-9 to TRBJ1-5; 8 bases map to TRBD1. CDR1 and CDR2 from the germline V gene are SEHNR and FQNEAQ (reference sequence). J was trimmed by 7 bases and V by 2 bases; bases with no gene match: 13. This CDR3 comprises 17 residues.

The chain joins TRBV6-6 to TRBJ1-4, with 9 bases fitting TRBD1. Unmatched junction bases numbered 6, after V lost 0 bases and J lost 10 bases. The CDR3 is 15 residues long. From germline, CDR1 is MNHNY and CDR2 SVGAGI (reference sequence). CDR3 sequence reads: CASSYSGTTGGKLFF. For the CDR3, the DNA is TGTGCCAGCAGTTACTCTGGAACGACAGGGGGAAAACTGTTTTTT.

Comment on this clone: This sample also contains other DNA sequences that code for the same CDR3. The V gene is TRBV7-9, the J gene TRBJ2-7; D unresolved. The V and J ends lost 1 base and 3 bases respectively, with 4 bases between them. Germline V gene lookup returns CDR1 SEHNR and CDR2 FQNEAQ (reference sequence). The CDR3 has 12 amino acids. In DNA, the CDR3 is TGTGCCAGCAGCTTAGACAACTACGAGCAGTACTTC. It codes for CASSLDNYEQYF.

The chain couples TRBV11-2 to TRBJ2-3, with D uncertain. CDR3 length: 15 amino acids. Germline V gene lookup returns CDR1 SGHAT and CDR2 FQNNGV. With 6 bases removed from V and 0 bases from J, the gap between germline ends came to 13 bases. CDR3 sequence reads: CASSSYRSSTDTQYF. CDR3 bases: TGTGCCAGCAGTTCCTACAGAAGTAGCACAGATACGCAGTATTTT.

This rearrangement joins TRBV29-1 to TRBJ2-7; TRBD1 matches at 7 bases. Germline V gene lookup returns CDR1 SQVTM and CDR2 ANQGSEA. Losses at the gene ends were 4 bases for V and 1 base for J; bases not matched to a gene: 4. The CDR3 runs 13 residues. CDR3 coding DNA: TGCAGCGTTGCGCCGGGACAGTCCTACGAGCAGTACTTC. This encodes CSVAPGQSYEQYF.

CDR3 region: CASSHTRTALNQPQHF. The CDR3 nucleotides are TGTGCCAGCAGCCATACCCGGACGGCACTCAATCAGCCCCAGCATTTT. This chain joins TRBV7-8 and TRBJ1-5; D is ambiguous. Trimming took 5 bases from V and 3 from J, leaving 17 bases between them. Germline V gene data show CDR1 as SGHVS and CDR2 as FQNEAQ. CDR3 size: 16 residues.

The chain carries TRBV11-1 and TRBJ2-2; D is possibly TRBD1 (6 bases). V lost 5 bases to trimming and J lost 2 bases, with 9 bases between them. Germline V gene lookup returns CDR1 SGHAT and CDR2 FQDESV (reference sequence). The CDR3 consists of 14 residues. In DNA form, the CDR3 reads TGTGCCAGCAGCCGGGGACAAAACACCGGGGAGCTGTTTTTT. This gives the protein CASSRGQNTGELFF.

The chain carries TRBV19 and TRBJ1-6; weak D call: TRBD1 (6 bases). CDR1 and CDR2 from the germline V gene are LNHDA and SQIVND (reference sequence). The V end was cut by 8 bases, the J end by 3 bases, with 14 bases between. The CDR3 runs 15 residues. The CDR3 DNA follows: TGTGCCAGTCGGAATAAAGGGGGCTATAATTCACCCCTCCACTTT. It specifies CASRNKGGYNSPLHF.

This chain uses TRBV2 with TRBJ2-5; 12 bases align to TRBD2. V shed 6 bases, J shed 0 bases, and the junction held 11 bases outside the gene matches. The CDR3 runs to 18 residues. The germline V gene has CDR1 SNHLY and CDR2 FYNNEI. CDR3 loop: CASRDTSGGHRNQETQYF. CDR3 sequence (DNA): TGTGCCAGCAGGGATACTAGCGGGGGGCACCGAAACCAAGAGACCCAGTACTTC.

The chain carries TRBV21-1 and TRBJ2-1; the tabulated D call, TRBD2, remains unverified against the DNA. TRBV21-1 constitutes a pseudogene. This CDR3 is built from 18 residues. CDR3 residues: CASSKRPTSGGPDNEQFF. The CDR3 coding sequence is TGTGCCAGCAGCAAACGGCCGACTAGCGGGGGCCCTGACAATGAGCAGTTCTTC.

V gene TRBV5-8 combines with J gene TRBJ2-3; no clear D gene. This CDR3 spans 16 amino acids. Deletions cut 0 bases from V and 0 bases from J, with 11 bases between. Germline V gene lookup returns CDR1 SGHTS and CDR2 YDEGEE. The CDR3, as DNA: TGTGCCAGCAGCTTGGTATTCTCTTTCAGCACAGATACGCAGTATTTT. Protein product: CASSLVFSFSTDTQYF.

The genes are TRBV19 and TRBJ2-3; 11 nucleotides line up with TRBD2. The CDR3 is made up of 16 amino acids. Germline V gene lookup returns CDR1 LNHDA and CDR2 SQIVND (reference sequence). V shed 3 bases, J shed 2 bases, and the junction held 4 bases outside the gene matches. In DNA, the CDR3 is TGTGCCAGTAGTATCTCTAGCGGGGGGCACACAGATACGCAGTATTTT. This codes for CASSISSGGHTDTQYF.

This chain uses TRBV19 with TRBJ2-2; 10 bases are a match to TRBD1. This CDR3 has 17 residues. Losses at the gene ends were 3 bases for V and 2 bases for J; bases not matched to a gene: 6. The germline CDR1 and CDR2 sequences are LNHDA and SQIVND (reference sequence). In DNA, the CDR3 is TGTGCCAGTAGTATCAGGGGGGACAGGGGAAACACCGGGGAGCTGTTTTTT. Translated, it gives CASSIRGDRGNTGELFF.

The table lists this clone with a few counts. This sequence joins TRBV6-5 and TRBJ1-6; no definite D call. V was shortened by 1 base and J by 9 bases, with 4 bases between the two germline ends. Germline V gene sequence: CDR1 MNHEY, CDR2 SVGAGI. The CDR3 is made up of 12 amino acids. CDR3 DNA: TGTGCCAGCAGTTACTATCGTTCACCCCTCCACTTT. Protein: CASSYYRSPLHF.

DNA for the CDR3: TGCGCCAGCAGCCCCGACGGACAGGGAGGTCAGCCCCAGCATTTT. Residues: CASSPDGQGGQPQHF. The chain carries TRBV5-1 and TRBJ1-5; 8 bases line up with TRBD1. V trimming: 4 bases; J trimming: 6 bases; junction bases outside the gene matches: 9. Germline values: CDR1 SGHRS, CDR2 YFSETQ. The CDR3 has 15 amino acids.

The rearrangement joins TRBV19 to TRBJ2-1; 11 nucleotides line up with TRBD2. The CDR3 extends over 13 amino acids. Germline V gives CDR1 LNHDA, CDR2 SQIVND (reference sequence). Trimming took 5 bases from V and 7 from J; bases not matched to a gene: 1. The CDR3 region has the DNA TGTGCCAGTAGTGGGACTAGCGGTAATGAGCAGTTCTTC. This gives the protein CASSGTSGNEQFF. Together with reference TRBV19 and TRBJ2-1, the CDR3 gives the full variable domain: DGGITQSPKYLFRKEGQNVTLSCEQNLNHDAMYWYRQDPGQGLRLIYYSQIVNDFQKGDIAEGYSVSREKKESFPLTVTSAQKNPTAFYLCASSGTSGNEQFFGPGTRLTVL.